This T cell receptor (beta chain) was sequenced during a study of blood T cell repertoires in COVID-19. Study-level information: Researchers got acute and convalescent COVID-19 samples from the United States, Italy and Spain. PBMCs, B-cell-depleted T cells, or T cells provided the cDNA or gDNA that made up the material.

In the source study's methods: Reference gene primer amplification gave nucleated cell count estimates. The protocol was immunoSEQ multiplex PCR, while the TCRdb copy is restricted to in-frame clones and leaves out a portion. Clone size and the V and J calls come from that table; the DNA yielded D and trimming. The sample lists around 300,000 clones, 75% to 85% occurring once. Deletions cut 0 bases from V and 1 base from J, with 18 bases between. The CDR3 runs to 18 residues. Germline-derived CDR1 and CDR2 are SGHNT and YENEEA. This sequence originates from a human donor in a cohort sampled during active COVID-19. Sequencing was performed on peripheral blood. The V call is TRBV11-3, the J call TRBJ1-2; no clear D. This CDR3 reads CASSLDITTGWINYGYTF. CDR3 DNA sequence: TGTGCCAGCAGCTTAGATATTACTACCGGATGGATTAACTATGGCTACACCTTC.